The clone carrying this T cell receptor (beta chain) was counted at least ten times. The sample originates from a study of blood T cell repertoires in COVID-19. Study information: From T cells, B-cell-depleted T cells, or PBMCs came the material, which was cDNA or gDNA.

Trimming shortened V by 0 bases and J by 4 bases, and 25 bases separated the two germline ends. Germline V gene sequence: CDR1 SGHNT, CDR2 YYREEE (reference sequence). The CDR3 extends over 19 amino acids. As handled by the study authors: By means of reference gene primer amplification, nucleated cell counts were estimated. The data were produced by immunoSEQ multiplex PCR, yet TCRdb's version contains in-frame clones alone and is incomplete. V, J and clone size derive from that table, while D and trimming were established from the DNA sequence. The repertoire holds over 110,000 clones, with roughly 80% as singletons.

This receptor was taken from a man in his sixties or seventies who had recovered from COVID-19. The chain uses TRBV5-4 and TRBJ1-2, with D possibly being TRBD1 (5 bases). Specimen: peripheral blood. The CDR3 DNA reads as TGTGCCAGCAGCTTGGAATTTCAGGGCCCGACGGCCAAACGCTATGGCTACACCTTC. It codes for CASSLEFQGPTAKRYGYTF.